These 18 T cell receptor beta chains share one sample of origin, sequenced in a study of cytomegalovirus exposure and HLA in healthy donors. The PCR contained 60 Vbeta and 13 Jbeta primers. The table came from immunoSEQ multiplex PCR; TCRdb's copy has only in-frame clones and leaves some out. The sample lists 150,000 to 200,000 clones, roughly 84% occurring once. Input material: PBMCs. The receptors were gathered from a girl aged 2-15 years in good health and CMV-seropositive.

This rearrangement joins TRBV16 to TRBJ2-5; D call uncertain. CDR1 KGHSY and CDR2 FQNENV come from the germline V gene. The CDR3 has 13 amino acids. The ends were cut back, 4 bases at V and 0 bases at J, with 6 bases in the middle. DNA of the CDR3: TGTGCCAGCAGCCCCACAGACCAAGAGACCCAGTACTTC. Translated, it gives CASSPTDQETQYF.

This clone was recorded only once. The chain uses TRBV29-1 and TRBJ2-7; D ambiguous. CDR3 length equals 11 residues. Trimming removed 3 bases at V and 4 bases at J, with 7 bases between. CDR1 is SQVTM and CDR2 is ANQGSEA in the germline V gene. The CDR3 sequence: CSVETIYEQYF. CDR3 coding DNA: TGCAGCGTTGAGACAATTTACGAGCAGTACTTC.

The chain couples TRBV6-5 to TRBJ2-3, with TRBD2 identical over 12 bases. The J segment lost 4 bases and the V segment lost 4 bases, leaving 3 bases of the junction unmatched. This CDR3 contains 15 residues. Looked up from germline, CDR1 is MNHEY and CDR2 is SVGAGI. The CDR3 region is CASSSSGGAADTQYF. The CDR3 DNA sequence: TGTGCCAGCAGTTCTAGCGGGGGGGCCGCAGATACGCAGTATTTT.

V usage is TRBV10-3 and J usage is TRBJ1-2; 8 nucleotides align to TRBD1. V gave up 5 bases and J gave up 13 bases; unmatched junction bases: 12. The germline V gene encodes CDR1 ENHRY and CDR2 SYGVKD. The length of the CDR3 is 13 residues. The CDR3, as DNA: TGTGCCATCAGTAACCAGCTGCAGGGGGCTTCCACCTTC. Protein product: CAISNQLQGASTF.

The chain couples TRBV28 to TRBJ2-1; 9 bases map to TRBD2. The ends lost 3 bases at V and 3 bases at J; junction bases unmatched: 9. Germline V gene sequence: CDR1 MDHEN, CDR2 SYDVKM. CDR3 length: 17 residues. DNA of the CDR3: TGTGCCAGCAGTTTGGGGGGCGGGAGGGCCTTCTACAATGAGCAGTTCTTC. Encoded protein: CASSLGGGRAFYNEQFF. Using reference TRBV28 and TRBJ2-1 for the parts outside the CDR3, the full variable domain is DVKVTQSSRYLVKRTGEKVFLECVQDMDHENMFWYRQDPGLGLRLIYFSYDVKMKEKGDIPEGYSVSREKKERFSLILESASTNQTSMYLCASSLGGGRAFYNEQFFGPGTRLTVL.

The chain combines TRBV28 with TRBJ2-4, with TRBD2 identical over 8 bases. Germline-derived CDR1 and CDR2 are MDHEN and SYDVKM. V dropped 6 bases and J dropped 9; count of bases not matched to a gene: 10. This CDR3 region has 14 residues. CDR3 protein: CASSRRGLAVIQYF. As DNA, the CDR3 is TGTGCCAGCAGCAGAAGAGGACTAGCTGTCATTCAGTACTTC. The whole variable domain, remainder taken from reference TRBV28 and TRBJ2-4, is DVKVTQSSRYLVKRTGEKVFLECVQDMDHENMFWYRQDPGLGLRLIYFSYDVKMKEKGDIPEGYSVSREKKERFSLILESASTNQTSMYLCASSRRGLAVIQYFGAGTRLSVL.

The chain combines TRBV5-4 with TRBJ2-7, with a possible D match to TRBD2 (5 bases). Germline values: CDR1 SGHNT, CDR2 YYREEE (reference sequence). The CDR3 sequence is 14 residues long. The V gene lost 0 bases and the J gene lost 6 bases, with 13 bases spanning the gap. CDR3 in amino acids: CASSLVGSGIEQYF. The CDR3 DNA is TGTGCCAGCAGCTTGGTAGGGTCGGGGATCGAGCAGTACTTC.

The chain has TRBV9 and TRBJ2-1; D may be TRBD2 (5 bases). Trimming pared 2 bases from V and 4 bases from J, leaving 10 bases between. The CDR3 length is 14 residues. Germline CDR1 is SGDLS and CDR2 is YYNGEE. The CDR3 reads CASSVHGNYNEQFF. For the CDR3, the DNA is TGTGCCAGCAGCGTCCACGGGAATTACAATGAGCAGTTCTTC.

V usage is TRBV4-1 and J usage is TRBJ2-2; the D gene is possibly TRBD1 (7 bases). CDR1 and CDR2 (germline): MGHRA, YSYEKL. Between the trimmed V and J ends, which lost 0 bases and 6 bases, there was a span of 14 bases. This CDR3 spans 16 amino acids. CDR3 nucleotide sequence: TGCGCCAGCAGCCAAGATCCGGGCAGGGGGGCCGGGGAGCTGTTTTTT. Its translation is CASSQDPGRGAGELFF.

This clone was seen only a few times. In DNA, the CDR3 is TGTGCCAGCAGTTACGTGGGCAGTCCTTCTCACGAGCAGTACTTC. Protein: CASSYVGSPSHEQYF. The V gene is TRBV6-5, the J gene TRBJ2-7; D gene ambiguous. Germline values: CDR1 MNHEY, CDR2 SVGAGI. V was pared by 2 bases and J by 5 bases, with 16 bases between. The CDR3 contains 15 residues.

The chain links TRBV9 to TRBJ2-2; a possible D gene is TRBD1 (5 bases). The V gene lost 4 bases and the J gene lost 6 bases, with 16 bases spanning the gap. Germline-derived CDR1 and CDR2 are SGDLS and YYNGEE. The CDR3 runs 15 residues. The CDR3 nucleotides read TGTGCCAGCAGCCGGACGGTAGGGGTTGCCGGGGAGCTGTTTTTT. Protein: CASSRTVGVAGELFF.

The chain has TRBV7-6 and TRBJ1-1; tentatively, D is TRBD1 (6 bases). Trimming stripped 5 bases from V and 7 bases from J, with 23 bases between. Germline V CDR1 and CDR2: SGHVS, FNYEAQ. The CDR3 covers 16 residues. CDR3 in DNA: TGTGCCAGCAGCCTTAGCCGGGGGACCGGGGGGCATGAAGCTTTCTTT. This codes for CASSLSRGTGGHEAFF. Looking up the rest from reference TRBV7-6 and TRBJ1-1 gives the full variable domain: GAGVSQSPRYKVTKRGQDVALRCDPISGHVSLYWYRQALGQGPEFLTYFNYEAQQDKSGLPNDRFSAERPEGSISTLTIQRTEQRDSAMYRCASSLSRGTGGHEAFFGQGTRLTVV.

V and J are TRBV9 and TRBJ1-1; no definite D call. The CDR3 contains 16 residues. V shed 4 bases and J shed 1 base, with 17 bases lying between them. Germline-derived CDR1 and CDR2 are SGDLS and YYNGEE. This chain's CDR3 is CASSSEAVRGNTEAFF. CDR3 coding DNA: TGTGCCAGCAGCTCAGAGGCAGTCCGGGGGAACACTGAAGCTTTCTTT.

The chain links TRBV6-5 to TRBJ2-3; the D gene is possibly TRBD1 (6 bases). The CDR3 covers 14 residues. Trimming pared 4 bases from V and 4 bases from J, leaving 12 bases between. Per germline, CDR1 MNHEY and CDR2 SVGAGI. The CDR3 nucleotides are TGTGCCAGCAGTTTAAGGCCAGGGGCAGATACGCAGTATTTT. Amino acids: CASSLRPGADTQYF.

The CDR3 DNA reads as TGTGCCAGTAGGACTAGCGGGAGTAATGAGCAGTTCTTC. Protein sequence: CASRTSGSNEQFF. The chain couples TRBV19 to TRBJ2-1, with 12 bases aligning to TRBD2. CDR1 and CDR2 from the germline V gene are LNHDA and SQIVND (reference sequence). The CDR3 runs 13 residues. Trimming removed 6 bases from V and 7 bases from J; junction bases left unmatched: 1.

CDR3: CASSFSGSTAYNEQFF. CDR3 coding DNA: TGTGCCAGCAGTTTCAGCGGGAGCACGGCCTACAATGAGCAGTTCTTC. J is TRBJ2-1 and V is TRBV27; TRBD2 matches at 8 bases. This CDR3 has 16 amino acids. Germline CDR1 and CDR2: MNHEY and SMNVEV (reference sequence). Losses at the gene ends were 3 bases for V and 2 bases for J; bases not matched to a gene: 6.

The chain links TRBV5-8 to TRBJ1-3; D perhaps matches TRBD1 (6 bases). V was trimmed by 3 bases and J by 0 bases, leaving 10 bases between them. The CDR3 sequence is 15 residues long. CDR1 is SGHTS and CDR2 is YDEGEE in the germline V gene. The CDR3 loop reads CASSSRDNSGNTIYF. The DNA for the CDR3 is TGTGCCAGCAGCTCCAGGGACAACTCTGGAAACACCATATATTTT.

The chain links TRBV7-6 to TRBJ2-5, with 7 bases identical to TRBD2. The germline V gene has CDR1 SGHVS and CDR2 FNYEAQ. Trimming cost V 5 bases and J 1 base; bases outside gene matches: 19. There are 19 residues in the CDR3. CDR3 protein: CASSLRSLGLAGPQETQYF. CDR3 coding DNA: TGTGCCAGCAGCCTACGTTCTTTGGGGTTAGCGGGCCCCCAAGAGACCCAGTACTTC.